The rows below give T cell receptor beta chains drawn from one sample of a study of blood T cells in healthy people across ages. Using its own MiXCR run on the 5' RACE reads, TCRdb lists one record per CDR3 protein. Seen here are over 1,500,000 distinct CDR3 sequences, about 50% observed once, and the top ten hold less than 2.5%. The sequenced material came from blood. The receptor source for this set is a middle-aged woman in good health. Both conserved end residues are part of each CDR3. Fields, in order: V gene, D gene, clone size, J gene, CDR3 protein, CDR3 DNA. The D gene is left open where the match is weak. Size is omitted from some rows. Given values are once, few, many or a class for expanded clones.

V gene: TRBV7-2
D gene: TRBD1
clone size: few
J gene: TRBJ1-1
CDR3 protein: CASSRDRVNEAFF
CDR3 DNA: TGTGCCAGCAGCCGAGACAGGGTAAATGAAGCTTTCTTT

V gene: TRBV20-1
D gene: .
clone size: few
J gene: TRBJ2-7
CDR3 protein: CSASPSVGYEQYF
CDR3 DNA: TGCAGTGCTTCCCCATCGGTCGGCTACGAGCAGTACTTC

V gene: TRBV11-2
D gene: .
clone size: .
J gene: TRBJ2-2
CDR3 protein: CAQTWGTGELFF
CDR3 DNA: TGTGCCCAAACATGGGGCACCGGGGAGCTGTTTTTT

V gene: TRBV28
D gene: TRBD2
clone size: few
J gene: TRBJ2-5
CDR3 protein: CASSPGRGLQETQYF
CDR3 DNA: TGTGCCAGCAGCCCCGGGAGGGGACTTCAAGAGACCCAGTACTTC

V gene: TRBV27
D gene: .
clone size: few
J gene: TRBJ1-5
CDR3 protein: CASSRGNRGSNQPQHF
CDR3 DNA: TGTGCCAGCAGTCGAGGGAACAGAGGGAGCAATCAGCCCCAGCATTTT

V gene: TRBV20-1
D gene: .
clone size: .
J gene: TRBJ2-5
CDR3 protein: CSAREGAETQYF
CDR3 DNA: TGCAGTGCAAGAGAGGGTGCGGAGACCCAGTACTTC

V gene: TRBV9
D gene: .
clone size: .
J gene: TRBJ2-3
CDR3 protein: CASSAGPGLQYF
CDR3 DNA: TGTGCCAGCAGCGCCGGTCCGGGGCTACAGTATTTT

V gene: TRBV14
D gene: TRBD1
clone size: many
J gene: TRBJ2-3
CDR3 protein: CASSKGGSTDTQYF
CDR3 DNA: TGTGCCAGCAGCAAAGGGGGCTCGACAGATACGCAGTATTTT

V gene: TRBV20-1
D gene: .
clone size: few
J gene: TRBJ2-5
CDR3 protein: CSARPDSSSLPGTQYF
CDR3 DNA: TGCAGTGCTAGACCGGACAGCTCTTCTCTCCCCGGGACCCAGTACTTC

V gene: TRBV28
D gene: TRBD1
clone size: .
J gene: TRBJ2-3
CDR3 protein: CASSSGSGTGVDTQYF
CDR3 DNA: TGTGCCAGCAGTTCCGGGTCGGGGACAGGGGTGGATACGCAGTATTTT

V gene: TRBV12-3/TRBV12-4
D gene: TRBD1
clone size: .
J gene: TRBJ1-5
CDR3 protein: CASSSGTGNNQPQHF
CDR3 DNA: TGTGCCAGCAGTTCAGGGACAGGGAACAATCAGCCCCAGCATTTT

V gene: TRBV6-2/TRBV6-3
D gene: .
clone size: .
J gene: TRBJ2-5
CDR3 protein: CASSKPRDKSRETQYF
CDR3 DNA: TGTGCCAGCAGTAAACCACGGGACAAAAGTCGAGAGACCCAGTACTTC

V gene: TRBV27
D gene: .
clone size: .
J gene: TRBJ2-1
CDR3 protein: CASTNPSGNEQFF
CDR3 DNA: TGCGCCAGCACCAATCCGAGCGGCAATGAGCAGTTCTTC

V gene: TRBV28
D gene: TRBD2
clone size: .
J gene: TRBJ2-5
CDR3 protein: CASSFTRLAGGPEYQETQYF
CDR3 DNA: TGTGCCAGCAGTTTCACCCGACTAGCGGGGGGGCCCGAATACCAAGAGACCCAGTACTTC

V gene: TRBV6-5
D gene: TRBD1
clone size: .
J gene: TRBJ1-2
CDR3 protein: CASKTGQDYGYTF
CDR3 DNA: TGTGCCAGCAAGACGGGACAGGATTATGGCTACACCTTC

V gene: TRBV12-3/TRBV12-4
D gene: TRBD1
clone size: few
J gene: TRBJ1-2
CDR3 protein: CASRPTGTANYGYTF
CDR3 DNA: TGTGCCAGCAGGCCCACCGGGACAGCTAACTATGGCTACACCTTC

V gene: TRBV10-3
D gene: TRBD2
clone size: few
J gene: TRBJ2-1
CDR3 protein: CAISDGGGSYNEQFF
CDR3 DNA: TGTGCCATCAGTGATGGGGGGGGCTCCTACAATGAGCAGTTCTTC

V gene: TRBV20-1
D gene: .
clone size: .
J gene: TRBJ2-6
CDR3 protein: CSAAGTRISGANVLTF
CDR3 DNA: TGCAGTGCCGCCGGGACAAGGATCTCTGGGGCCAACGTCCTGACTTTC

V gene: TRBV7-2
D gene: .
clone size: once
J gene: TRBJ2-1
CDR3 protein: CAGSLAGTGLNEQFF
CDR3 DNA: TGTGCCGGCAGCTTAGCGGGTACAGGGTTGAATGAGCAGTTCTTC

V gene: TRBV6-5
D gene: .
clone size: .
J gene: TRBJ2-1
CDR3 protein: CASTKNNEQFF
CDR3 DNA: TGTGCCAGCACCAAAAACAATGAGCAGTTCTTC

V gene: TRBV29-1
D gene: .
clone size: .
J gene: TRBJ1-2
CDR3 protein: CSVEAGRYGYTF
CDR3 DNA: TGCAGCGTTGAGGCAGGACGCTATGGCTACACCTTC

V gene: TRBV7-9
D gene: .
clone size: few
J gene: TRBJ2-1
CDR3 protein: CASRIRAGSYNEQFF
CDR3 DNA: TGTGCCAGCAGAATTCGAGCGGGCTCCTACAATGAGCAGTTCTTC

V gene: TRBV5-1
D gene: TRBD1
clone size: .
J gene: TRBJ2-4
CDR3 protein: CASSGTGGTDIQYF
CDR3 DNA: TGCGCCAGTTCAGGGACAGGGGGCACGGACATTCAGTACTTC

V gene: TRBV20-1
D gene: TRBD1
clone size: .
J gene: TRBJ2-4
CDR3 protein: CSAAHTATGSPVAKNTQYF
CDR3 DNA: TGCAGTGCTGCCCACACCGCGACAGGGAGCCCTGTAGCCAAAAACACTCAGTACTTC

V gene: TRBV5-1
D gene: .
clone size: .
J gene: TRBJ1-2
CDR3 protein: CTSSLEGHSYGYTF
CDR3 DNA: TGCACCAGCAGCTTGGAGGGCCACTCCTATGGCTACACCTTC

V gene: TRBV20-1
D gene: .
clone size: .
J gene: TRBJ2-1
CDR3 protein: CSAPQAPEQFF
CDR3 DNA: TGCAGTGCTCCTCAAGCCCCCGAGCAGTTCTTC

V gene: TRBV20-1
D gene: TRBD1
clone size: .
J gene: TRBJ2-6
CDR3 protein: CSAQDRGSGANVLTF
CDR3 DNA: TGCAGTGCCCAGGACAGGGGCTCTGGGGCCAACGTCCTGACTTTC

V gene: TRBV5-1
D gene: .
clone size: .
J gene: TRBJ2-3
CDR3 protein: CASIPSYPGADTQYF
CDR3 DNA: TGCGCCAGCATCCCCAGTTACCCGGGGGCAGATACGCAGTATTTT

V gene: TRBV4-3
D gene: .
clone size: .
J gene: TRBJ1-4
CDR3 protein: CASSQAGRIGEKLFF
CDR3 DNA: TGCGCCAGCAGCCAAGCGGGGAGGATTGGTGAAAAACTGTTTTTT

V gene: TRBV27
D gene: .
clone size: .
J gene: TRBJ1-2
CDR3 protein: CASSSLSAGAYGYTF
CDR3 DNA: TGTGCCAGCAGTTCCCTTTCGGCAGGGGCCTATGGCTACACCTTC

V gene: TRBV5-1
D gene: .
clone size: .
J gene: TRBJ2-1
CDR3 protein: CASSLSGNRNEQFF
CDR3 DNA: TGCGCCAGCAGCTTGTCAGGTAACCGGAATGAGCAGTTCTTC

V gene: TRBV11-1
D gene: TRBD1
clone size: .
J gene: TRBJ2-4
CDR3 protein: CASSRRQGLAGAKNIQYF
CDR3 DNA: TGTGCCAGCAGCAGGCGACAGGGGCTGGCTGGGGCCAAAAACATTCAGTACTTC

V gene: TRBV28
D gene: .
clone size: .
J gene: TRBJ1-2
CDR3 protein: CAHRGQTGANCGYTF
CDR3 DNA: TGTGCTCACCGGGGCCAGACGGGGGCTAACTGTGGCTACACCTTC

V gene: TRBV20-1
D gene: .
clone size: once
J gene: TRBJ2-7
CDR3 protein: CSALGTGRKGEQYF
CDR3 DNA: TGCAGTGCGTTGGGGACGGGACGTAAAGGGGAGCAGTACTTC

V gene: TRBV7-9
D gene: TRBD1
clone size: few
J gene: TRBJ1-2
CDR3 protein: CASSDRADPGGYTF
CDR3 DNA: TGTGCCAGCAGCGACAGGGCGGATCCCGGTGGCTACACCTTC

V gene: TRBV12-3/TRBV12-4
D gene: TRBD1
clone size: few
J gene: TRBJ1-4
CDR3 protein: CASSLGRGPNEKLFF
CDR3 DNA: TGTGCCAGCAGTTTGGGCAGGGGGCCTAATGAAAAACTGTTTTTT

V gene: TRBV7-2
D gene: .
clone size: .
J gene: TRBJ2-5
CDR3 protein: CASSTSGGIQYF
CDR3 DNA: TGTGCCAGCAGCACTAGTGGGGGGATCCAGTACTTC

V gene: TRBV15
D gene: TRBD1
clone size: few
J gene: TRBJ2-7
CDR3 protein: CATSFGTGLAYEQYF
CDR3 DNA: TGTGCCACCAGTTTCGGGACAGGGTTAGCGTACGAGCAGTACTTC

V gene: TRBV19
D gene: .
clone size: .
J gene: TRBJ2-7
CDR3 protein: CASMGGLSYEQYF
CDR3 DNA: TGTGCCAGTATGGGGGGACTGAGCTACGAGCAGTACTTC

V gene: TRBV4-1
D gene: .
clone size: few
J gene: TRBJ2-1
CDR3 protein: CASMLDRSGYNEQFF
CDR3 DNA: TGCGCCAGCATGCTAGACAGGTCGGGCTACAATGAGCAGTTCTTC

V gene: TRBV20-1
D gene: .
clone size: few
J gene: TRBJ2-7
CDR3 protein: CSAPSVASYEQYF
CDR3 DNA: TGCAGTGCCCCTTCGGTCGCGTCCTACGAGCAGTACTTC

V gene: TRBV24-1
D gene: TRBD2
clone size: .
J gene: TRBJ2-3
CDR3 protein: CATSDLPGLAGYTDTQYF
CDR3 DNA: TGTGCCACCAGTGATCTCCCGGGACTAGCGGGGTACACAGATACGCAGTATTTT

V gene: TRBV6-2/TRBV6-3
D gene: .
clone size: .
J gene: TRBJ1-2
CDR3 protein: CASKSGGMYGYTF
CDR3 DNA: TGTGCCAGCAAGAGCGGAGGGATGTATGGCTACACCTTC

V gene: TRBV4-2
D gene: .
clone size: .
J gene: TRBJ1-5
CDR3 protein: CASSQDRVPNQPQHF
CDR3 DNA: TGTGCCAGCAGCCAAGACAGGGTACCCAATCAGCCCCAGCATTTT

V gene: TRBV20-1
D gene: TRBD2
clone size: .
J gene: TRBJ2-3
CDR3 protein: CSARLAGDDTQYF
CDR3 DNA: TGCAGTGCTAGACTAGCGGGGGATGATACGCAGTATTTT

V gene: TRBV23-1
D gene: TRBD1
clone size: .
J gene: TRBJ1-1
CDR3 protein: CASSQRREPGQENTEAFF
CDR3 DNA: TGCGCCAGCAGTCAAAGGCGTGAACCGGGACAGGAGAACACTGAAGCTTTCTTT

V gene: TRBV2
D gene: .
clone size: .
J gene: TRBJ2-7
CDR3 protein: CASSPPVVRGYEQYF
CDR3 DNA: TGTGCCAGCAGTCCCCCGGTGGTCAGGGGCTACGAGCAGTACTTC

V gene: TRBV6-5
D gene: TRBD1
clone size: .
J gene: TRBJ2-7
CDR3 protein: CASSYSAGQEGYEQYF
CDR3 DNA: TGTGCCAGCAGTTACTCGGCTGGACAGGAAGGCTACGAGCAGTACTTC

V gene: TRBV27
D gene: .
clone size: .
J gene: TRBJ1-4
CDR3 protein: CASSLVVSTNEKLFF
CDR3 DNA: TGTGCCAGCAGTTTGGTCGTTTCAACTAATGAAAAACTGTTTTTT

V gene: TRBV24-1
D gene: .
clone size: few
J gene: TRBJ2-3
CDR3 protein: CATSDPTRDSTDTQYF
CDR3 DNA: TGTGCCACCAGTGACCCTACTCGGGACAGCACAGATACGCAGTATTTT

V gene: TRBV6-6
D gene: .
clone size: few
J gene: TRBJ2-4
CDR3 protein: CASRTESEGKNIQYF
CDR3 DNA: TGTGCCAGCAGAACCGAATCTGAGGGCAAAAACATTCAGTACTTC

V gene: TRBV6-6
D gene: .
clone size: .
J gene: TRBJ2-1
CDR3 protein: CASSYSGAGSYNEQFF
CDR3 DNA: TGTGCCAGCAGTTATTCAGGGGCGGGTTCCTACAATGAGCAGTTCTTC

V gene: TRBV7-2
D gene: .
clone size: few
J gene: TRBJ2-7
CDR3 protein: CALGDGTYEQYF
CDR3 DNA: TGTGCCCTCGGGGACGGGACCTACGAGCAGTACTTC

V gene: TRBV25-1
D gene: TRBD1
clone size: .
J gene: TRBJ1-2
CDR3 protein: CASSGNTGVQNGYTF
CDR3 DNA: TGTGCCAGCAGTGGAAACACAGGGGTTCAAAATGGCTACACCTTC